These 24 T cell receptor beta chains were all obtained from the same sample, sequenced in a study of cytomegalovirus exposure and HLA in healthy donors. 60 Vbeta and 13 Jbeta primers were used in PCR. Clones were sequenced by immunoSEQ multiplex PCR, and TCRdb holds only the in-frame ones, with some missing. The sample comprises about 110,000 clones, approximately 82% of which are singletons, and roughly 2.5% rests with the top ten. The sequencing sample was made of PBMCs. The receptors shown here come from a man aged 35 to 55 in good health and CMV-seronegative.

This clone was detected a few times. The rearrangement joins TRBV9 to TRBJ2-3; the match to TRBD2 covers 10 bases. There are 16 residues in the CDR3. Germline V lookup: CDR1 SGDLS, CDR2 YYNGEE. The J segment lost 5 bases and the V segment lost 0 bases, leaving 6 bases of the junction unmatched. This CDR3 reads CASSVATSGVGDTQYF. The CDR3 DNA sequence: TGTGCCAGCAGCGTAGCTACTAGCGGGGTAGGAGATACGCAGTATTTT.

The chain employs TRBV2 and TRBJ2-3; TRBD2 aligns across 11 bases. J lost 1 base, V lost 5 bases, and 2 bases had no gene match. The germline gives CDR1 SNHLY, CDR2 FYNNEI. The CDR3 loop spans 15 amino acids. CDR3 DNA: TGTGCCAGCAGTTTAGCGGGGGGGCGCACAGATACGCAGTATTTT. This gives the protein CASSLAGGRTDTQYF.

A few counts support this clone. This chain uses TRBV6-5 with TRBJ2-1; 9 bases are a match to TRBD1. From germline, CDR1 is MNHEY and CDR2 SVGAGI. Germline trimming cut 0 bases from V and 10 bases from J; bases unmatched to any gene: 4. CDR3 length: 14 amino acids. The CDR3 coding sequence is TGTGCCAGCAGTTACTCTACAGGGGGCTGGGAGCAGTTCTTC. This translates into CASSYSTGGWEQFF.

The chain combines TRBV19 with TRBJ1-4, with unresolved D. CDR1 LNHDA and CDR2 SQIVND come from the germline V gene (reference sequence). The CDR3 contains 15 residues. Trimming took off 3 bases at V and 8 bases at J, with 16 bases between the two ends. CDR3 region: CASSIRREDWEKLFF. The CDR3, as DNA: TGTGCCAGTAGTATCAGGCGGGAAGACTGGGAAAAACTGTTTTTT.

Concerning this clone itself: Given the absence of the conserved phenylalanine or tryptophan at the CDR3 end, a read error is likely. No DNA is shown, since the ends of the CDR3 on it are uncertain; the CDR3 is the one TCRdb lists. The rearrangement uses TRBV9 and TRBJ1-1; TRBD1, the table's D call, was not compared with the DNA. Germline V gene lookup returns CDR1 SGDLS and CDR2 YYNGEE. Including both end residues, the CDR3 is 9 amino acids long. The CDR3 here is CASSVGDRL.

J is TRBJ2-1 and V is TRBV9, with 9 bases identical to TRBD1. The CDR3 is made up of 16 amino acids. V gave up 0 bases and J gave up 6 bases; unmatched junction bases: 7. CDR1 is SGDLS, CDR2 YYNGEE, per germline. CDR3 DNA sequence: TGTGCCAGCAGCGTAGAAGGGGACAGGGAATCCAATGAGCAGTTCTTC. Protein product: CASSVEGDRESNEQFF.

The chain joins TRBV6-1 to TRBJ1-2; TRBD1 is a possible D gene (5 bases). Germline V gene lookup returns CDR1 MNHNS and CDR2 SASEGT. The CDR3 has 13 amino acids. The V end lost 10 bases, the J end lost 3 bases, and 15 bases lay between the germline ends. The CDR3 loop is CAILFDSYYGYTF. The DNA for the CDR3 is TGTGCCATCTTGTTCGACAGTTACTATGGCTACACCTTC.

The chain links TRBV10-3 to TRBJ2-3; 10 nucleotides match TRBD1. Germline V lookup: CDR1 ENHRY, CDR2 SYGVKD. The CDR3 is made up of 15 amino acids. With 3 bases clipped from V and 3 bases from J, the junction kept 3 bases outside the gene matches. CDR3 coding DNA: TGTGCCATCAGTGACCGGGACAGGGGAACAGATACGCAGTATTTT. Translated: CAISDRDRGTDTQYF.

The chain couples TRBV19 to TRBJ1-2; 8 bases are a match to TRBD1. With 8 bases clipped from V and 2 bases from J, the junction kept 4 bases outside the gene matches. This CDR3 has 13 amino acids. Germline assignment: CDR1 LNHDA and CDR2 SQIVND (reference sequence). CDR3 amino acids: CASGRQGNYGYTF. In DNA form, the CDR3 reads TGTGCCAGTGGCAGACAGGGGAACTATGGCTACACCTTC.

This chain uses TRBV2 with TRBJ1-5; TRBD1 might be the D (6 bases). Germline V gives CDR1 SNHLY, CDR2 FYNNEI. Trimming stripped 6 bases from V and 0 bases from J, with 9 bases between. The CDR3 loop spans 14 amino acids. As DNA, the CDR3 is TGTGCCAGCAGCTACAGGGTTAGCAATCAGCCCCAGCATTTT. As protein: CASSYRVSNQPQHF.

The chain uses TRBV6-6 and TRBJ1-1; 10 bases agree with TRBD1. CDR1 and CDR2 from the germline V gene are MNHNY and SVGAGI (reference sequence). V was pared by 7 bases and J by 5 bases, with 7 bases of the junction left unmatched. The CDR3 length is 14 residues. The CDR3 coding sequence is TGTGCCAGCACCCCCGGGACAGGGGTAACTGAAGCTTTCTTT. Residues: CASTPGTGVTEAFF.

The chain recombines TRBV5-1 with TRBJ1-6, with 7 positions matching TRBD1. CDR1 and CDR2 (germline): SGHRS, YFSETQ. The CDR3 contains 15 residues. V shed 6 bases, J shed 5 bases, and the junction held 8 bases outside the gene matches. The CDR3 spells CASKRGTVDNSPLHF. The CDR3 DNA sequence: TGCGCCAGCAAGCGGGGGACAGTAGATAATTCACCCCTCCACTTT.

This chain uses TRBV6-5 with TRBJ2-5; 7 nucleotides agree with TRBD1. Per germline, CDR1 MNHEY and CDR2 SVGAGI. V lost 8 bases, J lost 2 bases, and 5 bases stayed unmatched. The CDR3 contains 13 residues. In nucleotides, the CDR3 is TGTGCCAGCTCACGGGACAGACAAGAGACCCAGTACTTC. Its protein product is CASSRDRQETQYF.

J is TRBJ1-1 and V is TRBV9, with D tentatively TRBD1 (5 bases). Germline lookup yields CDR1 SGDLS and CDR2 YYNGEE. CDR3 length equals 13 residues. V was cut by 1 base and J by 4 bases, with 8 bases left in between. The CDR3 region is CASSVYGGTEAFF. The CDR3 DNA reads as TGTGCCAGCAGCGTATACGGGGGCACTGAAGCTTTCTTT. Supplemented by reference TRBV9 and TRBJ1-1, the full variable domain reads DSGVTQTPKHLITATGQRVTLRCSPRSGDLSVYWYQQSLDQGLQFLIQYYNGEERAKGNILERFSAQQFPDLHSELNLSSLELGDSALYFCASSVYGGTEAFFGQGTRLTVV.

This clone was found a few times. The chain has TRBV6-1 and TRBJ1-6; 9 bases line up with TRBD1. The germline gives CDR1 MNHNS, CDR2 SASEGT. The CDR3 sequence is 15 residues long. V was pared by 8 bases and J by 13 bases, with 15 bases of the junction left unmatched. Here the CDR3 reads CASVLTGTGNFPLHF. In DNA, the CDR3 is TGTGCCAGCGTACTGACCGGGACAGGGAATTTCCCCCTCCACTTT.

V gene TRBV9 combines with J gene TRBJ2-3; 7 bases are shared with TRBD2. The germline V gene has CDR1 SGDLS and CDR2 YYNGEE. V shed 4 bases, J shed 3 bases, and the junction held 5 bases outside the gene matches. This CDR3 is 14 amino acids long. The CDR3: CASSLQGGTDTQYF. Written as DNA, the CDR3 is TGTGCCAGCAGCCTCCAGGGAGGGACAGATACGCAGTATTTT.

The chain couples TRBV2 to TRBJ1-2; D gene ambiguous. The V gene lost 8 bases and the J gene lost 4 bases, with 8 bases spanning the gap. There are 11 residues in the CDR3. The V gene's germline CDR1 is SNHLY and CDR2 FYNNEI. The CDR3 DNA reads as TGTGCCAGCGCGGAGACCTATGGCTACACCTTC. Translating it yields CASAETYGYTF.

The chain is built from TRBV7-6 and TRBJ2-5; 8 nucleotides align to TRBD2. The CDR3 is 11 amino acids. From germline, CDR1 is SGHVS and CDR2 FNYEAQ. The trim removed 3 bases at V and 10 bases at J, leaving 1 base unmatched. CDR3 sequence reads: CASSLGLDQYF. The CDR3 bases are TGTGCCAGCAGCTTGGGACTAGACCAGTACTTC.

The genes are TRBV5-1 and TRBJ2-1, with D possibly TRBD1 on 8 matching bases. This CDR3 has 17 amino acids. Germline lookup yields CDR1 SGHRS and CDR2 YFSETQ. V lost 0 bases to trimming and J lost 5 bases, with 18 bases between them. CDR3 amino acids: CASSLASFTGGDNEQFF. The CDR3 DNA sequence: TGCGCCAGCAGCTTGGCCAGCTTTACAGGGGGGGACAATGAGCAGTTCTTC.

This clone was found a few times. The chain links TRBV7-7 to TRBJ2-1, with 7 nucleotides matching TRBD1. CDR1 and CDR2 (germline): SSHAT, FNYEAQ (reference sequence). V dropped 3 bases and J dropped 5; count of bases not matched to a gene: 7. CDR3 size: 15 residues. The CDR3 region has the DNA TGTGCCAGCAGCTTGGCCGGGACAGACGACAATGAGCAGTTCTTC. Its translation is CASSLAGTDDNEQFF.

This clone was found once. V gene TRBV5-8 combines with J gene TRBJ2-5; D may be TRBD2 (6 bases). The CDR3 is 15 amino acids. The V and J ends lost 5 bases and 5 bases respectively, with 19 bases between them. The germline V gene has CDR1 SGHTS and CDR2 YDEGEE. The CDR3 nucleotides read TGTGCCAGCAGGCATCGAGAACTAGCAGGGGAGACCCAGTACTTC. Translation: CASRHRELAGETQYF.

The V and J genes are TRBV2 and TRBJ2-2; 7 bases fit TRBD1. The CDR3 has 15 amino acids. The V gene end was trimmed by 8 bases and the J gene end by 0 bases; junction bases not matched to a gene: 6. Germline CDR1 reads SNHLY; CDR2 reads FYNNEI. The CDR3 sequence: CASRRQGTNTGELFF. CDR3 in DNA: TGTGCCAGCCGTAGACAGGGTACGAACACCGGGGAGCTGTTTTTT.

This chain links TRBV5-5 with TRBJ1-4; the match to TRBD1 covers 7 bases. CDR3 size: 14 residues. Germline V gene sequence: CDR1 SGHKS, CDR2 YYEKEE (reference sequence). V lost 4 bases to trimming and J lost 7 bases; unmatched junction nucleotides: 7. CDR3 nucleotide sequence: TGTGCCAGCAGCGCCACAGGGGTGGGTGAAAAACTGTTTTTT. Its translation is CASSATGVGEKLFF.

There are a few counts of this clone. The chain recombines TRBV14 with TRBJ2-2, with D tentatively TRBD2 (5 bases). This CDR3 comprises 16 residues. V shed 0 bases and J shed 1 base, with 9 bases lying between them. Looked up from germline, CDR1 is SGHDN and CDR2 is FVKESK. CDR3 DNA: TGTGCCAGCAGCCAAGATCGGACTTTGAACACCGGGGAGCTGTTTTTT. Translating gives CASSQDRTLNTGELFF.